This T cell receptor beta chain was obtained from a study of blood T cell repertoires in COVID-19. The overall study: Samples came from the United States, Italy and Spain, spanning acute and convalescent COVID-19. In each case, the material was cDNA or gDNA derived from T cells, B-cell-depleted T cells, or PBMCs.

Trimming at V came to 5 bases and at J to 7 bases, leaving 16 bases not matched to a gene. From germline, CDR1 is SGHVS and CDR2 FQNEAQ. This CDR3 contains 19 residues. In the source study's methods: Amplification of reference gene primers provided the estimated nucleated cell counts. Only in-frame clones appear in the TCRdb table, and some are missing; sequencing was by immunoSEQ multiplex PCR. D and trimming were read from the DNA, whereas the V and J calls and clone size are those reported in that table. The sample lists about 210,000 clones; about 89% were seen once. The sequencing input was peripheral blood. The TCR was taken from a woman in her thirties or forties with acute or convalescent COVID-19. The chain is built from TRBV7-8 and TRBJ2-1, with TRBD2 matching 14 bases. The CDR3 nucleotides read TGTGCCAGCAGCCGCCAGGGGACTAGCGGGGGCCGGTGGATAAATGAGCAGTTCTTC. Its protein product is CASSRQGTSGGRWINEQFF. The full variable domain, rest sourced from reference TRBV7-8 and TRBJ2-1, is GAGVSQSPRYKVAKRGQDVALRCDPISGHVSLFWYQQALGQGPEFLTYFQNEAQLDKSGLPSDRFFAERPEGSVSTLKIQRTQQEDSAVYLCASSRQGTSGGRWINEQFFGPGTRLTVL.